The next 4 T cell receptor beta chains were all read from a single sample in a study of blood T cell repertoires in COVID-19. Libraries were prepared by immunoSEQ multiplex PCR; TCRdb keeps only in-frame clonotypes and omits some of them. Counted here are roughly 190,000 clones, around 80% occurring once; the ten biggest clones make up about 7.2%. The sample was peripheral blood. All receptors come from a man aged 55 to 70 with acute or convalescent COVID-19.

The V and J genes are TRBV5-6 and TRBJ1-6, with D possibly TRBD1 on 6 matching bases. This CDR3 contains 14 residues. CDR1 is SGHDT and CDR2 is YYEEEE in the germline V gene. Trimming pared 1 base from V and 13 bases from J, leaving 15 bases between. CDR3 DNA sequence: TGTGCCAGCAGCTTGATGGGGGCGTCAGCGCCCCTCCACTTT. It specifies CASSLMGASAPLHF.

The chain joins TRBV2 to TRBJ2-1; 9 nucleotides match TRBD2. This CDR3 comprises 14 residues. Germline V lookup: CDR1 SNHLY, CDR2 FYNNEI. V was clipped by 4 bases and J by 9 bases; unmatched bases: 7. The CDR3 bases are TGTGCCAGCAGTGCTAGCGGGGCATTCAGTGAGCAGTTCTTC. Encoded protein: CASSASGAFSEQFF. The full variable domain, completed using reference TRBV2 and TRBJ2-1, is EPEVTQTPSHQVTQMGQEVILRCVPISNHLYFYWYRQILGQKVEFLVSFYNNEISEKSEIFDDQFSVERPDGSNFTLKIRSTKLEDSAMYFCASSASGAFSEQFFGPGTRLTVL.

The J gene is TRBJ2-1, the V gene TRBV19, with 9 positions matching TRBD1. This CDR3 is 14 amino acids long. Germline-derived CDR1 and CDR2 are LNHDA and SQIVND (reference sequence). The junction had 4 bases not matched to a gene; V was cut back by 5 bases and J by 5 bases. CDR3 amino acids: CASSWGQGDNEQFF. DNA of the CDR3: TGTGCCAGTAGTTGGGGACAGGGCGACAATGAGCAGTTCTTC.

The rearrangement uses TRBV5-1 and TRBJ1-1; no reliable D call. The CDR3 contains 14 residues. Germline CDR1 SGHRS, CDR2 YFSETQ. V was trimmed by 0 bases and J by 1 base, leaving 7 bases between them. The DNA for the CDR3 is TGCGCCAGCAGCTTGGAGGAGCAGAACACTGAAGCTTTCTTT. Its protein is CASSLEEQNTEAFF.